This T cell receptor (beta chain) was identified during a study of shared clonotypes between healthy human individuals. Germline assignment: CDR1 LNHNV and CDR2 YYDKDF (reference sequence). The CDR3 totals 15 residues. Trimming pared 0 bases from V and 3 bases from J, leaving 12 bases between. Naive CD8 isolation took CD45RO-negative cells positively selected for CCR7 and excluded terminally differentiated effector memory CD45RA+ cells. Profiled with immunoSEQ multiplex PCR; TCRdb holds only in-frame clones, not every one. The table lists about 870,000 clones, 80% to 95% of them singletons, with approximately 25% in the top ten.

The rearrangement uses TRBV15 and TRBJ2-7; a weak D match, TRBD1 (5 bases). The sequenced sample was naive CD8+ T cells sorted from blood. The clonotype originates from a man aged 30 to 39 in good health. CDR3 region: CATSRDQLQDYEQYF. The CDR3 region has the DNA TGTGCCACCAGCAGAGATCAGTTACAGGACTACGAGCAGTACTTC.